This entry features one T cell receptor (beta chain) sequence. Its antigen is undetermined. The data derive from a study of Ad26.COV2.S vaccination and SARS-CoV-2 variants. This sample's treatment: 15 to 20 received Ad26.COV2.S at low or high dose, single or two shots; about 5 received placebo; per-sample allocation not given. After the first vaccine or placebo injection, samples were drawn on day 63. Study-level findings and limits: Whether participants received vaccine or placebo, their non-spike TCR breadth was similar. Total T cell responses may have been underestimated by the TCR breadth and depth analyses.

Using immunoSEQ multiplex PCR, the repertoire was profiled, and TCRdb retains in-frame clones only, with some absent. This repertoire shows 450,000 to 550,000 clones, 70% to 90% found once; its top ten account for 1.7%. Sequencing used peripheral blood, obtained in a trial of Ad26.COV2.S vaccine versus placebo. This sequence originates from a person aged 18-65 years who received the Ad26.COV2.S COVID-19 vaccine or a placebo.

The CDR3 coding sequence is TGTGCCACCAGCAGAGATGGCCAGTACCAAGAGACCCAGTACTTC. It yields the protein CATSRDGQYQETQYF. The chain combines TRBV15 with TRBJ2-5, with D uncertain. The CDR3 length is 15 residues. V was clipped by 0 bases and J by 0 bases, with 8 bases between them. The germline CDR1 and CDR2 sequences are LNHNV and YYDKDF (reference sequence).